Listed below are T cell receptor beta chains from one sample, sequenced in a study of tumor and adjacent non-tumor tissue in lung cancer. TCRdb reprocessed the multiplex PCR reads with MiXCR, giving one entry per CDR3 protein. The sample has some 80,000 distinct CDR3 sequences, around 80% seen once. Sequenced material: distant non-tumor lung tissue. These receptor sequences come from a woman in her forties or fifties with non-small cell lung cancer. CDR3s leave out the opening cysteine and the closing phenylalanine or tryptophan. The order of the fields is J gene, V gene, clone size, CDR3 protein. Only part of the rows carry a size: once, few, many, or a class if the clone is expanded.

j_gene: TRBJ2-2; v_gene: TRBV11-2; abundance: NA; CDR3aa: AINWDVGGVNTGELL
j_gene: TRBJ2-1; v_gene: TRBV11-1; abundance: NA; CDR3aa: SSSLMGLRDEQP
j_gene: TRBJ2-4; v_gene: TRBV28; abundance: many; CDR3aa: ASSPFSYIQY
j_gene: TRBJ2-7; v_gene: TRBV14; abundance: NA; CDR3aa: TSSRTSGINEQY
j_gene: TRBJ1-4; v_gene: TRBV6-5; abundance: NA; CDR3aa: ATSHLNPGGSNDKLF
j_gene: TRBJ2-5; v_gene: TRBV6-6; abundance: NA; CDR3aa: ASDSDSQETQY
j_gene: TRBJ2-2; v_gene: TRBV10-3; abundance: NA; CDR3aa: AISDDSTTGEMF
j_gene: TRBJ2-7; v_gene: TRBV10-1; abundance: few; CDR3aa: TSSESTLPGPYERY
j_gene: TRBJ2-3; v_gene: TRBV5-4; abundance: NA; CDR3aa: ASRIQGTDTQY
j_gene: TRBJ1-6; v_gene: TRBV11-2; abundance: once; CDR3aa: ASSFRTGKSLLH
j_gene: TRBJ2-2; v_gene: TRBV12-3/TRBV12-4; abundance: NA; CDR3aa: ASSPGQGITGKLF
j_gene: TRBJ1-5; v_gene: TRBV10-2; abundance: NA; CDR3aa: ASLQASNQPQR
j_gene: TRBJ2-5; v_gene: TRBV7-8; abundance: many; CDR3aa: ASSLILGQIGPQETQY
j_gene: TRBJ1-2; v_gene: TRBV12-3/TRBV12-4; abundance: NA; CDR3aa: AGLTRSLYGYT
j_gene: TRBJ2-7; v_gene: TRBV6-5; abundance: NA; CDR3aa: ASSRNCRGLESYEQY
j_gene: TRBJ2-2; v_gene: TRBV12-3/TRBV12-4; abundance: NA; CDR3aa: ASSQGRGSNTGELF
j_gene: TRBJ2-1; v_gene: TRBV6-1; abundance: NA; CDR3aa: ASSDSFATYIEHF
j_gene: TRBJ2-7; v_gene: TRBV12-3/TRBV12-4; abundance: NA; CDR3aa: ASNLGRILTSAAYKQY
j_gene: TRBJ2-2; v_gene: TRBV24-1; abundance: NA; CDR3aa: AASEGWDYTGELF
j_gene: TRBJ2-5; v_gene: TRBV5-4; abundance: NA; CDR3aa: ARPSGVQETQY
j_gene: TRBJ2-7; v_gene: TRBV6-2/TRBV6-3; abundance: NA; CDR3aa: ASSYITVTALTYEEY
j_gene: TRBJ2-2; v_gene: TRBV20-1; abundance: NA; CDR3aa: SARDALAGETGGMF
j_gene: TRBJ1-1; v_gene: TRBV30; abundance: NA; CDR3aa: ACGVNTEAF
j_gene: TRBJ1-4; v_gene: TRBV5-4; abundance: NA; CDR3aa: VSSLAVEEEEKLF
j_gene: TRBJ2-7; v_gene: TRBV20-1; abundance: many; CDR3aa: SANPPDREYEQY
j_gene: TRBJ1-2; v_gene: TRBV11-3; abundance: NA; CDR3aa: ATNTGCFGYT
j_gene: TRBJ1-5; v_gene: TRBV6-6; abundance: NA; CDR3aa: ASTPPGRINRPQH
j_gene: TRBJ2-7; v_gene: TRBV4-2; abundance: NA; CDR3aa: PSSHALEAVPFEQY
j_gene: TRBJ2-1; v_gene: TRBV14; abundance: NA; CDR3aa: ASSLMTGHNEHF
j_gene: TRBJ2-5; v_gene: TRBV5-1; abundance: NA; CDR3aa: ASTRTCRGETQY